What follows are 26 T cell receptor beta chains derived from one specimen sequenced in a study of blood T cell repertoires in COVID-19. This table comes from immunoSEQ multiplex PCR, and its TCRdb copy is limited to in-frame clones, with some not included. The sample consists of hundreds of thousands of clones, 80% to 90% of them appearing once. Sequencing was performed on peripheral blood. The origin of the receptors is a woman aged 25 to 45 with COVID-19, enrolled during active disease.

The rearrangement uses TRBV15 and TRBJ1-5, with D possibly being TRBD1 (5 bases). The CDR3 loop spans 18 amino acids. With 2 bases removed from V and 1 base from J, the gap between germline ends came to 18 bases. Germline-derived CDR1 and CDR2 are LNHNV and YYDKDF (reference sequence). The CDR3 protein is CATSRSKVSRASNQPQHF. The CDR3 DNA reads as TGTGCCACCAGCAGATCCAAGGTGTCCAGGGCCAGCAATCAGCCCCAGCATTTT. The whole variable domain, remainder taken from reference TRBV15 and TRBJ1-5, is DAMVIQNPRYQVTQFGKPVTLSCSQTLNHNVMYWYQQKSSQAPKLLFHYYDKDFNNEADTPDNFQSRRPNTSFCFLDIRSPGLGDTAMYLCATSRSKVSRASNQPQHFGDGTRLSIL.

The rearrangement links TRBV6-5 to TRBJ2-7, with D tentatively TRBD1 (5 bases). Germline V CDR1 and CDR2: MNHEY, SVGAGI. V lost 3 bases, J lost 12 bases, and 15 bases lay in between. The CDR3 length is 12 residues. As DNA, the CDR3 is TGTGCCAGCAGTTATCGGCAGGGATTGCCGTACTTC. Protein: CASSYRQGLPYF.

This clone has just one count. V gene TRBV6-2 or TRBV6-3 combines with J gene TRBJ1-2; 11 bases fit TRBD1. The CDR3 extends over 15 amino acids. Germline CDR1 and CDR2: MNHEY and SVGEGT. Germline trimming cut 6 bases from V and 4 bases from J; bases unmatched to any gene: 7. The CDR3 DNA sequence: TGTGCCAGCAGCCTACGTGGGACAGGGGGCTATGGCTACACCTTC. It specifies CASSLRGTGGYGYTF.

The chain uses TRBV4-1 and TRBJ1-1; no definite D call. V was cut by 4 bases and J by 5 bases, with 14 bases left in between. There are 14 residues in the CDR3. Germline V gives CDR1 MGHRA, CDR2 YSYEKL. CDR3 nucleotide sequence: TGCGCCAGCAGCCCGACGGGCACGGGGACTGAAGCTTTCTTT. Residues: CASSPTGTGTEAFF.

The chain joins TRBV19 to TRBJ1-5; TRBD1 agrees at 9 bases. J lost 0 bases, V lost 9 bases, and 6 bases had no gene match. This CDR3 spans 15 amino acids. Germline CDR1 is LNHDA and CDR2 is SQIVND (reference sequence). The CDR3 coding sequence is TGTGCCAGCCGCGGGACAGGGTATAGCAATCAGCCCCAGCATTTT. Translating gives CASRGTGYSNQPQHF. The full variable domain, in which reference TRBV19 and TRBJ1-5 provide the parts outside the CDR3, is DGGITQSPKYLFRKEGQNVTLSCEQNLNHDAMYWYRQDPGQGLRLIYYSQIVNDFQKGDIAEGYSVSREKKESFPLTVTSAQKNPTAFYLCASRGTGYSNQPQHFGDGTRLSIL.

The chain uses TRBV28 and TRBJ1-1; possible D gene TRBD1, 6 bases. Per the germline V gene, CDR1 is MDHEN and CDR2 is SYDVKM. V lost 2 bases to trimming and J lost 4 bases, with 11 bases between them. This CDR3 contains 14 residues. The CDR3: CASSLIGRGTEAFF. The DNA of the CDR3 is TGTGCCAGCAGTTTAATAGGCAGGGGCACTGAAGCTTTCTTT. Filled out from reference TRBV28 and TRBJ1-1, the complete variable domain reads DVKVTQSSRYLVKRTGEKVFLECVQDMDHENMFWYRQDPGLGLRLIYFSYDVKMKEKGDIPEGYSVSREKKERFSLILESASTNQTSMYLCASSLIGRGTEAFFGQGTRLTVV.

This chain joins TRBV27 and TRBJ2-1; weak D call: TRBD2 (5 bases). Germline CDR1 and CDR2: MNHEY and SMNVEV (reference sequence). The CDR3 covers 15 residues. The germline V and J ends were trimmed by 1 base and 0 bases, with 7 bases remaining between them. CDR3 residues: CASSLLGSSYNEQFF. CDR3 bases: TGTGCCAGCAGTTTATTAGGGAGCTCCTACAATGAGCAGTTCTTC.

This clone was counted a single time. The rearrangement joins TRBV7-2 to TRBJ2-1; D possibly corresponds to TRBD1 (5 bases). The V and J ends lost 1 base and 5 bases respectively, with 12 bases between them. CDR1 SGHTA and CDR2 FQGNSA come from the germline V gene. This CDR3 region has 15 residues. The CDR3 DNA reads TGTGCCAGCAGCTTAGTTTCGAGCAGGGACAATGAGCAGTTCTTC. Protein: CASSLVSSRDNEQFF.

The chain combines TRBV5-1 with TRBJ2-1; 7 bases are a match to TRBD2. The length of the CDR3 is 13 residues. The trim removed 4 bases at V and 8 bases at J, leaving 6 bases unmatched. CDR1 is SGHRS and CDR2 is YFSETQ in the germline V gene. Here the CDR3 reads CASSVAGVDEQFF. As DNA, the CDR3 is TGCGCCAGCAGCGTGGCGGGAGTCGATGAGCAGTTCTTC.

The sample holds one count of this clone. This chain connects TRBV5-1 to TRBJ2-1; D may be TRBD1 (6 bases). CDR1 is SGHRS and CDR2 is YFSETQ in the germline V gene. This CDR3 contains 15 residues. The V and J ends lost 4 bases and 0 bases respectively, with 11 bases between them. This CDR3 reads CASSPDRSSYNEQFF. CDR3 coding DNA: TGCGCCAGCAGCCCCGACAGGAGCTCCTACAATGAGCAGTTCTTC.

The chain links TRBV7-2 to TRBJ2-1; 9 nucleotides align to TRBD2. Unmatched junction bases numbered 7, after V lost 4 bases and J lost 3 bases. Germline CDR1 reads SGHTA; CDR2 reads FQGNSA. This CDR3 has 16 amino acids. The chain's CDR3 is CASSSHSGGNYNEQFF. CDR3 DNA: TGTGCCAGCAGCTCCCATAGCGGGGGAAACTACAATGAGCAGTTCTTC.

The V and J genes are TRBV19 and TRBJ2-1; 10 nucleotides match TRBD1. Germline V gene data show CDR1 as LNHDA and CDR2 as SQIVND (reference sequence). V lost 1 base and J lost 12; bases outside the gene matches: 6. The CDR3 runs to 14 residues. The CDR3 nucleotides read TGTGCCAGTAGTATAGGGACAGGGGGTTTCGGGCAGTTCTTC. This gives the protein CASSIGTGGFGQFF.

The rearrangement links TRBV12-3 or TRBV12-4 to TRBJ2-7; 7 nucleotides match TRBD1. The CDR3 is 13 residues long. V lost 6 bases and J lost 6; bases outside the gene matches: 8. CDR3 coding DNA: TGTGCCAGCAGCCCGACAGGGCTGAGCGAGCAGTACGTC. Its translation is CASSPTGLSEQYV.

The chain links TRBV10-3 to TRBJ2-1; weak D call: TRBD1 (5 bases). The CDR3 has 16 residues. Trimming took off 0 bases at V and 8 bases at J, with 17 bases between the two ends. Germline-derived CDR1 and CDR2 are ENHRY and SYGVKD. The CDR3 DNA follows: TGTGCCATCAGTGAGTCGACCAGAAGGGGTTCGGATGAGCAGTTCTTC. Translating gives CAISESTRRGSDEQFF.

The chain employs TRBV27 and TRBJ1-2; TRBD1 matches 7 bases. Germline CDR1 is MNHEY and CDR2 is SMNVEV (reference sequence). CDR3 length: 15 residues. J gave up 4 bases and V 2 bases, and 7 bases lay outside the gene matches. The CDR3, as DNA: TGTGCCAGCAGTTTAAAGGGCAGGGGGGCCTATGGCTACACCTTC. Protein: CASSLKGRGAYGYTF.

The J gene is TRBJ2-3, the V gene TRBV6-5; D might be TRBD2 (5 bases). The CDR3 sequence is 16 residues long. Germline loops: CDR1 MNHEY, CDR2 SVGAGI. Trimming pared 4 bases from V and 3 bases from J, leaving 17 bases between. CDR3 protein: CASSSMFGVGTDTQYF. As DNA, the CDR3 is TGTGCCAGCAGTTCCATGTTCGGGGTGGGGACAGATACGCAGTATTTT.

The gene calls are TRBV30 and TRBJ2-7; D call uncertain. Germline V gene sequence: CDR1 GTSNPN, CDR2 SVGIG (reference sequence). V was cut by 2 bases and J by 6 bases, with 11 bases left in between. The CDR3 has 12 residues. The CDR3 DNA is TGTGCCTGGAGTACCGGGTGGAGCGAGCAGTACGTC. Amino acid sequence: CAWSTGWSEQYV.

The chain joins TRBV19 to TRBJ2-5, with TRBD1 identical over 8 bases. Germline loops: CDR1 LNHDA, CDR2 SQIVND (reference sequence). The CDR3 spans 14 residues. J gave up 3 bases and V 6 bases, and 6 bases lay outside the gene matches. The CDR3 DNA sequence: TGTGCCAGTAGGACCGGGACAGGCGAAGAGACCCAGTACTTC. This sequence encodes CASRTGTGEETQYF. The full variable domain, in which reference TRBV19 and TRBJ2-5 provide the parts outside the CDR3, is DGGITQSPKYLFRKEGQNVTLSCEQNLNHDAMYWYRQDPGQGLRLIYYSQIVNDFQKGDIAEGYSVSREKKESFPLTVTSAQKNPTAFYLCASRTGTGEETQYFGPGTRLLVL.

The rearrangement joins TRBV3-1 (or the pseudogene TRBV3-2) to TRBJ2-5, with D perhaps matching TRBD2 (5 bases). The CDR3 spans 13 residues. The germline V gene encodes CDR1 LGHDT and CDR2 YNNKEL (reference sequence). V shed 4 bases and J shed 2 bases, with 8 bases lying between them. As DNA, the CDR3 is TGTGCCAGCAGCCGAGCGGAGCAAGAGACCCAGTACTTC. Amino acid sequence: CASSRAEQETQYF.

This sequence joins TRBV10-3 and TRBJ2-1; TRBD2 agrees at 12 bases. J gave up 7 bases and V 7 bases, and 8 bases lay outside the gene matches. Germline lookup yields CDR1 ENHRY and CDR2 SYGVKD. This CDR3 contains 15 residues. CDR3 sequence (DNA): TGTGCCATCAAACTTTCTAGCGGGGGGGCGAATGAGCAGTTCTTC. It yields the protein CAIKLSSGGANEQFF.

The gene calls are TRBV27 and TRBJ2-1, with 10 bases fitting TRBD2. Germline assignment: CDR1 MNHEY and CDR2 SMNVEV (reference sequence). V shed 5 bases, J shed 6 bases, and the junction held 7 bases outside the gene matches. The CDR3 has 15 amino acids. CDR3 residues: CASSLRLAGINEQFF. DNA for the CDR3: TGTGCCAGCAGTCTTAGACTAGCGGGCATCAATGAGCAGTTCTTC.

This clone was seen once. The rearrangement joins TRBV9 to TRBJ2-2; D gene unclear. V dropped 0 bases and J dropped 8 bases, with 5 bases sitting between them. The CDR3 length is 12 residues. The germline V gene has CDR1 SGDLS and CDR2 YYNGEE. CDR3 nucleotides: TGTGCCAGCAGCGTAGTCCCGGGGGAGCTGTTTTTT. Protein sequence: CASSVVPGELFF.

CDR3: CSARLADEQYV. The CDR3 DNA reads TGCAGTGCTAGACTAGCCGACGAGCAGTACGTC. The chain joins TRBV20-1 to TRBJ2-7; possibly TRBD2 for D (5 bases). Germline CDR1 reads DFQATT; CDR2 reads SNEGSKA (reference sequence). The CDR3 has 11 residues. V was cut by 2 bases and J by 5 bases, with 7 bases left in between.

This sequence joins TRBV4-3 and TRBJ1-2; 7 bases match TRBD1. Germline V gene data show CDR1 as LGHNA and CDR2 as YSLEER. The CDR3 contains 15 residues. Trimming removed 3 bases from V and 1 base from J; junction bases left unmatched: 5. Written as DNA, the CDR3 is TGCGCCAGCAGCCAGCGACAGGGAGTTAACTATGGCTACACCTTC. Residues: CASSQRQGVNYGYTF.

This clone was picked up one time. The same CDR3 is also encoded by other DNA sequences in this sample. The CDR3 loop is CASSQGTSGQETQYF. The CDR3 bases are TGTGCCAGCAGCCAAGGGACTAGCGGACAAGAGACCCAGTACTTC. The chain links TRBV3-1 (or the pseudogene TRBV3-2) to TRBJ2-5; the match to TRBD2 covers 10 bases. Trimming took 1 base from V and 2 from J; bases not matched to a gene: 1. Looked up from germline, CDR1 is LGHDT and CDR2 is YNNKEL (reference sequence). This CDR3 has 15 amino acids.

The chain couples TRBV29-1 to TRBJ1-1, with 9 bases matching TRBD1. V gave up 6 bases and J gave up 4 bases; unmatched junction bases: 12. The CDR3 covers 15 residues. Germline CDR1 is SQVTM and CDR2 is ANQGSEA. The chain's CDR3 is CSVYWDRELGTEAFF. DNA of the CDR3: TGCAGCGTGTACTGGGACAGGGAATTGGGCACTGAAGCTTTCTTT.